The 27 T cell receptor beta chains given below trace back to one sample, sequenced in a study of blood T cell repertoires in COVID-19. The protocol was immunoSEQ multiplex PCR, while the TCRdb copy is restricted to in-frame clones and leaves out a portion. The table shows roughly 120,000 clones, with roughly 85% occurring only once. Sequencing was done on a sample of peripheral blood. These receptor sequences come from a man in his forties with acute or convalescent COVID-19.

CDR3 in amino acids: CAWSFQGGPLHF. The CDR3 DNA sequence: TGTGCCTGGAGTTTCCAGGGGGGCCCCCTCCACTTT. The chain recombines TRBV30 with TRBJ1-6, with 7 bases lining up with TRBD1. V lost 2 bases, J lost 13 bases, and 5 bases stayed unmatched. Germline V gene data show CDR1 as GTSNPN and CDR2 as SVGIG (reference sequence). The CDR3 has 12 residues.

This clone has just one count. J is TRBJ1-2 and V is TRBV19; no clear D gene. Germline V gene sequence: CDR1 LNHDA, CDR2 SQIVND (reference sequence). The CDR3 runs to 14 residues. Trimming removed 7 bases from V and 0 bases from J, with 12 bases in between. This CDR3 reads CASTMGRANYGYTF. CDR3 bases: TGTGCCAGTACCATGGGCCGAGCTAACTATGGCTACACCTTC. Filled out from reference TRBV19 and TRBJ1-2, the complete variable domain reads DGGITQSPKYLFRKEGQNVTLSCEQNLNHDAMYWYRQDPGQGLRLIYYSQIVNDFQKGDIAEGYSVSREKKESFPLTVTSAQKNPTAFYLCASTMGRANYGYTFGSGTRLTVV.

DNA of the CDR3: TGCAGCGCCCTAAGGGGGTCCAACACTGAAGCTTTCTTT. It yields the protein CSALRGSNTEAFF. The J gene is TRBJ1-1, the V gene TRBV29-1; the D gene is possibly TRBD1 (6 bases). Germline CDR1 SQVTM, CDR2 ANQGSEA. Trimming removed 7 bases from V and 2 bases from J, with 14 bases in between. The CDR3 length is 13 residues.

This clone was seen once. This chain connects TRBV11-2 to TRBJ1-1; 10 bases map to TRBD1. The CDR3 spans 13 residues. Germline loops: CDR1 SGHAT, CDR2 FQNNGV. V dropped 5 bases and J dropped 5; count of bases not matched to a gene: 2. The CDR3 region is CASSVGQGTEAFF. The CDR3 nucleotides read TGTGCCAGCAGCGTGGGACAGGGGACTGAAGCTTTCTTT.

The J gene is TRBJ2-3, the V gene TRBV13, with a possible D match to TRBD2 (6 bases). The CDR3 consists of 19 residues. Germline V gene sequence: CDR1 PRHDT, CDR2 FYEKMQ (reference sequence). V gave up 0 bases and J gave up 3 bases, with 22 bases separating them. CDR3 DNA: TGTGCCAGCAGCTTAGGGGGCGGGACCAGGGCAGAGTTGACAGATACGCAGTATTTT. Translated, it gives CASSLGGGTRAELTDTQYF.

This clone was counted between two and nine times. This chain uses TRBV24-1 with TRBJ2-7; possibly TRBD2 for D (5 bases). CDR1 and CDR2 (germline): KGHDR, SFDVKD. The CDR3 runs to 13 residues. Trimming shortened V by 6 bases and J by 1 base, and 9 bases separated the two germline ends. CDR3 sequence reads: CATSPDYSYEQYF. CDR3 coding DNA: TGTGCCACCAGTCCCGACTATTCCTACGAGCAGTACTTC.

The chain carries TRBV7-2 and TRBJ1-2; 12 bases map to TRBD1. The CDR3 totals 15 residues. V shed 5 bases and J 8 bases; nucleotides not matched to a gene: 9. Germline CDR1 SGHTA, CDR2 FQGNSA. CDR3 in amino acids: CASSPEPGQGAGYTF. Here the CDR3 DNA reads TGTGCCAGCAGCCCCGAACCGGGACAGGGGGCGGGCTACACCTTC.

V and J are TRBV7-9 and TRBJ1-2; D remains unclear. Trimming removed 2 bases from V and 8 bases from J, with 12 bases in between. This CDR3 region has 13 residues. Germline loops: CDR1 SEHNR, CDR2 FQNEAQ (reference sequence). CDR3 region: CASSLRELRGYTF. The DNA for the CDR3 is TGTGCCAGCAGCTTACGGGAATTGAGGGGCTACACCTTC.

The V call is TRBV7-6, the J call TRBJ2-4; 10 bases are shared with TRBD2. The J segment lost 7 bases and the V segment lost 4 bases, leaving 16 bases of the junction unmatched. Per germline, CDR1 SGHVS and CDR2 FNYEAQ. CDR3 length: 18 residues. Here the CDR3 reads CASSSLAGAPNPQNIQYF. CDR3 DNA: TGTGCCAGCAGCTCTCTAGCGGGGGCCCCTAATCCCCAGAACATTCAGTACTTC.

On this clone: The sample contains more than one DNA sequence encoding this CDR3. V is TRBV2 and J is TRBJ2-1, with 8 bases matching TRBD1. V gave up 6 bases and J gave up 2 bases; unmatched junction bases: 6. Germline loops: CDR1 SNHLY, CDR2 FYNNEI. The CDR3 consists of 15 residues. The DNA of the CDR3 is TGTGCCAGCAGCTCCGGGACAGGTACCTACAATGAGCAGTTCTTC. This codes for CASSSGTGTYNEQFF.

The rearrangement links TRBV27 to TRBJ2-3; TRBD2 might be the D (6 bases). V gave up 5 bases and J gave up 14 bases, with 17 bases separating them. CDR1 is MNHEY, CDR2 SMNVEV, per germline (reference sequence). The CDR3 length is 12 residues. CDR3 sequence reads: CASSRDSTFPYF. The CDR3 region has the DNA TGTGCCAGCAGTCGGGACTCCACCTTTCCGTATTTT.

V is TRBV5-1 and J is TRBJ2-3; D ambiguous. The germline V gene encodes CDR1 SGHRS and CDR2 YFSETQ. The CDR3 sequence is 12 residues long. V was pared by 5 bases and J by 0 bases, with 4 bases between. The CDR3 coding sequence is TGCGCCAGCAGGACTAGCACAGATACGCAGTATTTT. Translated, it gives CASRTSTDTQYF.

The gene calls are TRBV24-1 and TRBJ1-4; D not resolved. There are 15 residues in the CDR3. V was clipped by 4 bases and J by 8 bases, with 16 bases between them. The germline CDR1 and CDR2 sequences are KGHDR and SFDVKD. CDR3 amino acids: CATSEAGKESEKLFF. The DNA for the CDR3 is TGTGCCACCAGTGAAGCGGGCAAAGAGAGCGAAAAACTGTTTTTT.

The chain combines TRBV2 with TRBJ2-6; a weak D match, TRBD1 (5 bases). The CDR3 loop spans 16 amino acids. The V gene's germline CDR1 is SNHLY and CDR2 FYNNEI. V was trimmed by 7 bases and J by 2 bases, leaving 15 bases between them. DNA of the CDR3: TGTGCCAGCAACCTCCTCCTAGGGGCTGGGGCCAACGTCCTGACTTTC. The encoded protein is CASNLLLGAGANVLTF.

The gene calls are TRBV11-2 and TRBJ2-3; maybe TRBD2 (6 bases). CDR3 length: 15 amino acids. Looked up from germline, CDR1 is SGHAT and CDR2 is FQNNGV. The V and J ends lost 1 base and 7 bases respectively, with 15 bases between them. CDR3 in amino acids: CASSLVAGWVNTQYF. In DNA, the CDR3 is TGTGCCAGCAGCTTAGTTGCGGGGTGGGTAAATACGCAGTATTTT. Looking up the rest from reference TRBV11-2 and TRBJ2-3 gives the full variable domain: EAGVAQSPRYKIIEKRQSVAFWCNPISGHATLYWYQQILGQGPKLLIQFQNNGVVDDSQLPKDRFSAERLKGVDSTLKIQPAKLEDSAVYLCASSLVAGWVNTQYFGPGTRLTVL.

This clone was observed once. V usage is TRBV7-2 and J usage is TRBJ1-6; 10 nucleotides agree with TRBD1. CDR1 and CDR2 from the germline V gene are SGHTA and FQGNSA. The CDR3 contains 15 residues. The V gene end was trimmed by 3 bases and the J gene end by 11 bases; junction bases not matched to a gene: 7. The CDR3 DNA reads TGTGCCAGCAGCTTGGCCGGGACAGGGGATCCACCCCTCCACTTT. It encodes CASSLAGTGDPPLHF.

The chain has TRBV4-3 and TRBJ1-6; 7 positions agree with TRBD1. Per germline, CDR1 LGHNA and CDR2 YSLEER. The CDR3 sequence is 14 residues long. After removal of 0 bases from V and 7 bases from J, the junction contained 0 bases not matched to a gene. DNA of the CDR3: TGCGCCAGCAGCCAAGAGGGACAGAATTCACCCCTCCACTTT. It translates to CASSQEGQNSPLHF.

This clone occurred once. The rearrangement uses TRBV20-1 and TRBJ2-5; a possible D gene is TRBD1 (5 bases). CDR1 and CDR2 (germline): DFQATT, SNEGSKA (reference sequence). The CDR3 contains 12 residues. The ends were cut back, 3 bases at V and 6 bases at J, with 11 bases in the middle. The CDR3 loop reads CSASGRAKTQYF. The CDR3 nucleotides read TGCAGTGCTAGTGGCAGGGCGAAGACCCAGTACTTC.

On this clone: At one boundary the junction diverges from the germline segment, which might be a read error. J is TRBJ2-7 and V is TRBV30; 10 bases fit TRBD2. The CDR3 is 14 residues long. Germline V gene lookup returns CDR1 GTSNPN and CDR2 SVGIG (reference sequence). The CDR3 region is CAWGFSGGSSEQYF. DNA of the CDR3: TGTGCCTGGGGCTTTAGCGGGGGGTCCTCCGAGCAGTACTTC.

The CDR3 region is CASSPRSTGYQPQHF. The DNA of the CDR3 is TGTGCCAGCAGTCCAAGGTCGACAGGGTATCAGCCCCAGCATTTT. The chain joins TRBV2 to TRBJ1-5; TRBD1 aligns across 7 bases. CDR1 and CDR2 from the germline V gene are SNHLY and FYNNEI. Unmatched junction bases numbered 9, after V lost 5 bases and J lost 5 bases. The CDR3 covers 15 residues.

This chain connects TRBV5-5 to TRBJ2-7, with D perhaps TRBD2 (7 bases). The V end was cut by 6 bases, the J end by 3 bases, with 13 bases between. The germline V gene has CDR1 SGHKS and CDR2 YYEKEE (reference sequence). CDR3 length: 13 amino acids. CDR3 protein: CASMSGGLYEQYF. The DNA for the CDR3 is TGTGCCAGCATGTCGGGGGGCCTCTACGAGCAGTACTTC.

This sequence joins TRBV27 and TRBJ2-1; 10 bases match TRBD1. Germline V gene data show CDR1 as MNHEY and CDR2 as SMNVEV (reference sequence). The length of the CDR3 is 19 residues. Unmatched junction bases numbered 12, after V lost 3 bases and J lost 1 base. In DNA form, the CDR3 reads TGTGCCAGCAGTTTTAGTGGAGGACAGGGGGTCTTTTCCTACAATGAGCAGTTCTTC. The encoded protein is CASSFSGGQGVFSYNEQFF.

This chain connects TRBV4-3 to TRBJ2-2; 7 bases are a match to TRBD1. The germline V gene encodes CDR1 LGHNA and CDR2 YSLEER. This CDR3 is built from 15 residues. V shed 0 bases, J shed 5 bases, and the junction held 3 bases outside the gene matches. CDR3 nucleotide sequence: TGCGCCAGCAGCCAAGATAGGGGGCGGACCGGGGAGCTGTTTTTT. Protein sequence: CASSQDRGRTGELFF.

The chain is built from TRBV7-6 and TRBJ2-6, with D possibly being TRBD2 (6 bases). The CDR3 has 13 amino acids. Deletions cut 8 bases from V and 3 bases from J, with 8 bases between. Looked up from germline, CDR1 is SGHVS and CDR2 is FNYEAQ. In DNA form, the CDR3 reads TGTGCCAGCGGGAGGAGTGGGGCCAACGTCCTGACTTTC. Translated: CASGRSGANVLTF.

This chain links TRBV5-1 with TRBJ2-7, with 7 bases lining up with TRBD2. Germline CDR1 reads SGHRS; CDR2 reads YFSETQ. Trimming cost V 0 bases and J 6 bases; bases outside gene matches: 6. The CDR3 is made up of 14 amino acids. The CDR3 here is CASSLGDYGREQYF. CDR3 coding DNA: TGCGCCAGCAGCTTGGGGGACTACGGCCGCGAGCAGTACTTC.

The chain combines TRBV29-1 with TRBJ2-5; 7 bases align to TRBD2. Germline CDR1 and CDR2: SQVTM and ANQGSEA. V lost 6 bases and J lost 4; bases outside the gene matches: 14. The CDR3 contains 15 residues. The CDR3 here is CSVRGEAAFGETQYF. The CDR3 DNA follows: TGCAGCGTCCGGGGGGAAGCAGCGTTTGGAGAGACCCAGTACTTC.

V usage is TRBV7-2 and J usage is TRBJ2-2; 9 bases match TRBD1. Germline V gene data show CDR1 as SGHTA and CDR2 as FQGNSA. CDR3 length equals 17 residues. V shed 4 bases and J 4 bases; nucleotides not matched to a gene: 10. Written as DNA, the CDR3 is TGTGCCAGCAGCTCAGGGCTACAGGGGGCGGGCACCGGGGAGCTGTTTTTT. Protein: CASSSGLQGAGTGELFF.